The entry below describes one T cell receptor beta chain. The data were taken from a study of blood T cell repertoires in COVID-19. Study-level information: PBMCs, B-cell-depleted T cells, or T cells provided the cDNA or gDNA that made up the material.

Authors' analysis steps: Amplification from reference gene primers served as the basis for estimated nucleated cell counts. Profiling relied on immunoSEQ multiplex PCR, and the TCRdb table lists in-frame clones only, not all of them. V and J calls and clone size are as listed in that table; D and trimming were resolved from the DNA. Of roughly 70,000 clones in the sample, roughly 86% were seen once. The clonotype comes from a man between 65 and 79 years old with active COVID-19. Sample: peripheral blood.

This chain's CDR3 is CAISDGGTYEQYF. CDR3 DNA sequence: TGTGCCATCAGTGACGGGGGAACCTACGAGCAGTACTTC. This rearrangement joins TRBV10-3 to TRBJ2-7, with D perhaps matching TRBD2 (6 bases). Trimming removed 3 bases from V and 2 bases from J, with 8 bases in between. The CDR3 runs to 13 residues. Germline CDR1 and CDR2: ENHRY and SYGVKD.